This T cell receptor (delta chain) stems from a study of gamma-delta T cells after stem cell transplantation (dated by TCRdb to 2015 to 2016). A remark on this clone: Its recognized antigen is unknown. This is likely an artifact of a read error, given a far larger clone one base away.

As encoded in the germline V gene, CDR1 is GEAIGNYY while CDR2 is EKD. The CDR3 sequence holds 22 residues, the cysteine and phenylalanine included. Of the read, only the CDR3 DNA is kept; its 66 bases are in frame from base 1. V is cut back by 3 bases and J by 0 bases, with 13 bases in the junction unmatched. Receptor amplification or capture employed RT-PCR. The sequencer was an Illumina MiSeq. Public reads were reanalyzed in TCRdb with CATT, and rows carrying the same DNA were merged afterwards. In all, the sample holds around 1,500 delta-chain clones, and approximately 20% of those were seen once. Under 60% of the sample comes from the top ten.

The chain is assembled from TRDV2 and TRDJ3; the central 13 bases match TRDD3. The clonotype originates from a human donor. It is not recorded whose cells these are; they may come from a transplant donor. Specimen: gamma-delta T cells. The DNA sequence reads TGTGCCTGTGACGCTCCTACTGGGGGATACGAGAAGAGCTCCTGGGACACCCGACAGATGTTTTTC. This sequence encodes CACDAPTGGYEKSSWDTRQMFF.